These T cell receptor beta chains were read from a single sample in a study of T cell responses to AZD1222 COVID-19 vaccine. Some clones are missing from TCRdb's copy, which holds only in-frame ones; the method was immunoSEQ multiplex PCR. The data contain approximately 150,000 clones, 86% of them singletons. The specimen comprised peripheral blood, sampled 28 days after the second AZD1222 dose. Receptors originate from an adult who received the AZD1222 COVID-19 vaccine. Each CDR3 is given with its conserved first and last residue. D genes are given only for firm matches. The listing skips clone size in some rows; elsewhere it reads once, few, many or a size class.

V gene	D gene	clone size	J gene	CDR3 DNA	CDR3 protein
TRBV28	TRBD1	.	TRBJ1-4	TGTGCCAGCAGTTACCCGGGACAGATGGCTAATGAAAAACTGTTTTTT	CASSYPGQMANEKLFF
TRBV6-5	.	.	TRBJ2-1	TGTGCCAGCAGTTACTCCGCAGGGACCTACAATGAGCAGTTCTTC	CASSYSAGTYNEQFF
TRBV11-3	.	.	TRBJ2-5	TGTGCCAGCAGCTTAGGGTCGGGGTCAGGGACCCAGTACTTC	CASSLGSGSGTQYF
TRBV18	.	.	TRBJ1-3	TGTGCCAGCTCACAGTCTAGGCCCGTGAGCCACCCTGGAAACACCATATATTTT	CASSQSRPVSHPGNTIYF
TRBV12-2	.	.	TRBJ2-7	TGTGCAAGTCGCTCCCACCCCCGACTAGCGGGGGGGCCGATATGTTACGAGCAGTACTTC	CASRSHPRLAGGPICYEQYF
TRBV19	.	.	TRBJ2-7	TGTGCCAGTAGTTTCGGGGCGACTGACTACGAGCAGTACTTC	CASSFGATDYEQYF
TRBV11-2	.	.	TRBJ2-7	TGTGCCAGCAGCTACGGGACTTCCTACGAGCAGTACTTC	CASSYGTSYEQYF
TRBV20-1	TRBD1	once	TRBJ2-7	TGCAGTGCCACAGGGGGCGGCGAGCAGTACTTC	CSATGGGEQYF
TRBV18	.	.	TRBJ2-3	TGTGCCAGCTCACCACGGATAGTCGAGCTGGGAGATACGCAGTATTTT	CASSPRIVELGDTQYF
TRBV19	.	.	TRBJ1-2	TGTGCCAGTACTGAAGGGGGAATCTATGGCTACACCTTC	CASTEGGIYGYTF
TRBV7-9	TRBD1	.	TRBJ1-1	TGTGCCAGCACCTTAATGGGGACAGGGAGTTCTGAAGCTTTCTTT	CASTLMGTGSSEAFF
TRBV2	.	.	TRBJ1-5	TGTGCCAGCAGTCCAGGGCGGAACAGCAATCAGCCCCAGCATTTT	CASSPGRNSNQPQHF
TRBV28	.	.	TRBJ2-7	TGTGCCAGCCGTAGAGACTCCTACGAGCAGTACTTC	CASRRDSYEQYF
TRBV27	.	.	TRBJ1-3	TGTGCCAGCAGTGACGTCTGGCGAAACACCATATATTTT	CASSDVWRNTIYF
TRBV5-1	TRBD1	.	TRBJ2-3	TGCGCCAGCAGCTTGAGGGACAGGGGGACAGATACGCAGTATTTT	CASSLRDRGTDTQYF
TRBV25-1	TRBD1	.	TRBJ1-1	TGTGCCAGCACCAAGACAGGGGCCAGCAAGGCTTTCTTT	CASTKTGASKAFF
TRBV5-6	TRBD2	.	TRBJ2-5	TGTGCCAGCAGCCTAGGACTAGTTGTTCAAGAGACCCAGTACTTC	CASSLGLVVQETQYF
TRBV5-1	TRBD1	.	TRBJ1-2	TGCGCCAGCAGCTTGTCGCCGCAGGACAGGGGAGGCGGCTACACCTTC	CASSLSPQDRGGGYTF
TRBV6-5	TRBD1	.	TRBJ1-2	TGTGCCAGCAGTTTGGCAGGGGGCAACTATGGCTACACCTTC	CASSLAGGNYGYTF
TRBV5-4	.	.	TRBJ1-1	TGTGCCAGCAGGGGCCCGGGGGACACTGAAGCTTTCTTT	CASRGPGDTEAFF
TRBV6-2/TRBV6-3	.	.	TRBJ2-1	TGTGCCAGCAGTTACTCGAAACGGGGGCCTTCCTACAATGAGCAGTTCTTC	CASSYSKRGPSYNEQFF
TRBV4-1	.	.	TRBJ1-5	TGCGCCAGCAGACTGACGGTTCTTAGCAATCAGCCCCAGCATTTT	CASRLTVLSNQPQHF
TRBV30	.	.	TRBJ1-1	TGTGCCTGGAGTGTGGAAATCATGAACACTGAAGCTTTCTTT	CAWSVEIMNTEAFF
TRBV2	TRBD1	.	TRBJ1-2	TGTGCCAGCAGTTCCGACAGGGGAGGATATGGCTACACCTTC	CASSSDRGGYGYTF
TRBV5-3	TRBD2	.	TRBJ2-3	TGTGCCAGAAGCTTGTACGCTAGCGGGAGAAATACGCAGTATTTT	CARSLYASGRNTQYF
TRBV27	.	.	TRBJ1-4	TGTGCCAGCAGTTTGATCGGGGGCAATGTGGAAAAACTGTTTTTT	CASSLIGGNVEKLFF
TRBV27	.	.	TRBJ1-3	TGTGCCAGCAGTTTATCTTTCAGGGTCGGAAACACCATATATTTT	CASSLSFRVGNTIYF
TRBV28	.	.	TRBJ1-4	TGTGCCAGCAGGCGGCCCTCTAGGGAAAAACTGTTTTTT	CASRRPSREKLFF
TRBV6-5	TRBD1	.	TRBJ2-3	TGTGCCAGCAGTAGGGGGCCTTACACAGATACGCAGTATTTT	CASSRGPYTDTQYF
TRBV6-5	TRBD1	.	TRBJ2-5	TGTGCCGCACAGGGGTCGGAGACCCAGTACTTC	CAAQGSETQYF
TRBV10-2	.	once	TRBJ1-1	TGCGCCAGCAGCGCCGGGCGTCTGAACACTGAAGCTTTCTTT	CASSAGRLNTEAFF
TRBV19	TRBD1	.	TRBJ1-2	TGTGCCTCCCGTCTCAGGACAGGGGAAAGTGGCTACACCTTC	CASRLRTGESGYTF
TRBV9	.	.	TRBJ1-5	TGTGCCAGCAGCCCCCCAAATAGCAATCAGCCCCAGCATTTT	CASSPPNSNQPQHF
TRBV5-4	.	once	TRBJ2-3	TGTGCCAGCAGCTCGAGGGGAGCCCAATACACTACAGATACGCAGTATTTT	CASSSRGAQYTTDTQYF
TRBV30	.	.	TRBJ2-7	TGTGCCTGGAGTGACAAACCTGGCTACGAGCAGTACTTC	CAWSDKPGYEQYF
TRBV6-5	.	.	TRBJ2-7	TGTGCCAGCAGTTACAACGGGGCCTACGAGCAGTACTTC	CASSYNGAYEQYF
TRBV2	.	.	TRBJ1-6	TGTGCCAGCAGTCGGGATCCCCTCCACTTT	CASSRDPLHF
TRBV3-1/TRBV3-2	.	.	TRBJ1-2	TGTGCCAGCAGCAAAACTTTCTATGGCTACACCTTC	CASSKTFYGYTF
TRBV30	.	few	TRBJ2-5	TGTGCCTGGAGTGTAGGGGGGTCCCAAGAGACCCAGTACTTC	CAWSVGGSQETQYF
TRBV28	.	.	TRBJ1-2	TGTGCCAGCAGTTTTCGACTGATTAACTATGGCTACACCTTC	CASSFRLINYGYTF
TRBV7-7	.	once	TRBJ2-1	TGTGCTAGCAGCTCGAGCTCCTACAATGAGCAGTTCTTC	CASSSSSYNEQFF
TRBV7-6	.	.	TRBJ2-2	TGTGCCAGCAGGCCCGCGCGGGGTGTCCACAGTCCGGCGAACACCGGGGAGCTGTTTTTT	CASRPARGVHSPANTGELFF
TRBV9	.	.	TRBJ2-1	TGTGCCAGCAGCGTTGGGGTGGGATCCGAGCAGTTCTTC	CASSVGVGSEQFF
TRBV9	.	once	TRBJ1-5	TGTGCCAGCAGCGTGGGGACTTATCAGCCCCAGCATTTT	CASSVGTYQPQHF
TRBV25-1	.	.	TRBJ2-1	TGTGCCAGCAGTGAATTTTTGGGGAGTGAGCAGTTCTTC	CASSEFLGSEQFF
TRBV5-4	TRBD2	.	TRBJ2-3	TGTGCCAGCAGCTTTCCCGGACTAGCGGTTTTGGATACGCAGTATTTT	CASSFPGLAVLDTQYF
TRBV28	.	.	TRBJ1-5	TGTGCCAGCAGTTTTGAGGGTCTGCCTCAGCCCCAGCATTTT	CASSFEGLPQPQHF
TRBV3-1/TRBV3-2	.	.	TRBJ1-2	TGTGCCAGCAGTACGGGACCCTATGGCTACACCTTC	CASSTGPYGYTF
TRBV19	.	once	TRBJ1-4	TGTGCCCCGGGGGGCACAACTAATGAAAAACTGTTTTTT	CAPGGTTNEKLFF
TRBV6-5	.	once	TRBJ1-1	TGTGCCAGCAGTTACCGGAGCACTGAAGCTTTCTTT	CASSYRSTEAFF
TRBV11-1	.	.	TRBJ1-1	TGTGCCAGCAGTTTCCTGACAGGTATGAACACTGAAGCTTTCTTT	CASSFLTGMNTEAFF
TRBV11-2	.	.	TRBJ2-1	TGTGCCAGCAGCCCAACCCCGGGCACCCCTGCCTACAATGAGCAGTTCTTC	CASSPTPGTPAYNEQFF
TRBV9	.	.	TRBJ1-4	TGTGCCAGCAGCGCTGAGGGTAATGAAAAACTGTTTTTT	CASSAEGNEKLFF
TRBV28	.	.	TRBJ1-1	TGTGCCAGCAGCAGCCGGGGGAACACTGAAGCTTTCTTT	CASSSRGNTEAFF
TRBV5-8	.	.	TRBJ2-1	TGTGCCAGCAGGGGTAATTTCAATGAGCAGTTCTTC	CASRGNFNEQFF
TRBV6-5	.	few	TRBJ2-1	TGTGCCAGCAGTTACTCACAGGGATTGAGTGAGCAGTTCTTC	CASSYSQGLSEQFF
TRBV30	.	.	TRBJ1-4	TGTGCCTGGAGTCGGGAAAAACTGTTTTTT	CAWSREKLFF
TRBV7-9	.	few	TRBJ1-4	TGTGCCAGCAGCTTGGACCTCAATGAAAAACTGTTTTTT	CASSLDLNEKLFF